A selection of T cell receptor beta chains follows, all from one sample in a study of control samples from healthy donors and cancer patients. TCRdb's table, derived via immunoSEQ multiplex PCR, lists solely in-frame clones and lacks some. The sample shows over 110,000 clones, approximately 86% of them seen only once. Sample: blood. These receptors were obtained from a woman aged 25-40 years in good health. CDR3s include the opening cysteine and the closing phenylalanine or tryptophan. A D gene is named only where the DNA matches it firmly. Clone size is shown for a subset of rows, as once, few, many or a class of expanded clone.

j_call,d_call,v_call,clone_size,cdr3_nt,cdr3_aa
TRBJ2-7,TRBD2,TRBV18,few,TGTGCCAGCGGAAGAGCGGGAAGCTCCTACGAGCAGTACTTC,CASGRAGSSYEQYF
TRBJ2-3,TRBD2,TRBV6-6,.,TGTGCCAGCAGACGAGGGACTAGCGGGAAGTGGGGCACAGATACGCAGTATTTT,CASRRGTSGKWGTDTQYF
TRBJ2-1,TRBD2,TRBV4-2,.,TGTGCCAGCAGCCAAAAGGGCCTAGCGGTCCACAATGAGCAGTTCTTC,CASSQKGLAVHNEQFF
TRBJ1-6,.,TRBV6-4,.,TGTGCCACTAAACGGGGGAGGGGCTATAATTCACCCCTCCACTTT,CATKRGRGYNSPLHF
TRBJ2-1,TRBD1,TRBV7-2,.,TGTGCCAGCAGCCTAGGGACAGCTAGGGGTGAGCAGTTCTTC,CASSLGTARGEQFF
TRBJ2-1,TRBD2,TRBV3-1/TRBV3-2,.,TGTGCCAGCAGCCCCGGGACTAGGGGCTACAATGAGCAGTTCTTC,CASSPGTRGYNEQFF
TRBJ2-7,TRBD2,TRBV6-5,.,TGTGCCAGCAGTTCCGGGACTAACCTCTACGAGCAGTACTTC,CASSSGTNLYEQYF
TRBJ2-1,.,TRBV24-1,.,TGTGCCACCGCTCCGGGACGCTCCTACAATGAGCAGTTCTTC,CATAPGRSYNEQFF
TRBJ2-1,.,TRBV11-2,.,TGTGCCAGCAGCTTACTCGACTACAATGAGCAGTTCTTC,CASSLLDYNEQFF
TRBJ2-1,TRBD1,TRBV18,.,TGTGCCAGCTCACCAGACAGGGATGAGCAGTTCTTC,CASSPDRDEQFF
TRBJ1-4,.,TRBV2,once,TGTGCCAGCATGACCGACGGACGGCTAGGTGAAAAACTGTTTTTT,CASMTDGRLGEKLFF
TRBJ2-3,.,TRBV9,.,TGTGCCAGCAGCGCACCACAGGGCCCAGATACGCAGTATTTT,CASSAPQGPDTQYF
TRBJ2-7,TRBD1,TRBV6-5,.,TGTGCCAGCAGTTACTCTGGGACAGACTACGAGCAGTACTTC,CASSYSGTDYEQYF
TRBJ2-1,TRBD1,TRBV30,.,TGTGCCTGGGCGGGACAGGGAGACAATGAGCAGTTCTTC,CAWAGQGDNEQFF
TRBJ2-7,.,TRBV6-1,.,TGTGCCAGCAGTGAAATCGGCAGGGATCACGAGCAGTACTTC,CASSEIGRDHEQYF
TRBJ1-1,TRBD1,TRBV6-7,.,TGTGCCAGCAGTCACACTGTTGGGACAGGGGCCGATGAAGCTTTCTTT,CASSHTVGTGADEAFF
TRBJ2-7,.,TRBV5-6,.,TGTGCCAGCACCGCTATGGGACGGGAGCAGTACTTC,CASTAMGREQYF
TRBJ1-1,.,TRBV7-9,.,TGTGCCAGCAGCTTATTTAGCACCTATGAAGCTTTCTTT,CASSLFSTYEAFF
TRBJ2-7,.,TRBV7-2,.,TGTGCCAGCAGCCTTACCGGGACCGGCGCCTACGAGCAGTACTTC,CASSLTGTGAYEQYF
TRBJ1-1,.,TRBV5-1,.,TGCGCCAGCAGCCAAATGGGGCAACAGGGGAACACTGAAGCTTTCTTT,CASSQMGQQGNTEAFF
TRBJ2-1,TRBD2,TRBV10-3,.,TGTGCCATCAGTGAGTCTACTAGCGGGCGCTACAATGAGCAGTTCTTC,CAISESTSGRYNEQFF
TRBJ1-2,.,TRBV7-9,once,TGTGCCAGCAGCTTGAGGGAAACAGCACGTTTCCACACCTTC,CASSLRETARFHTF
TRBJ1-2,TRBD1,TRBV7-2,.,TGTGCCAGCAGCTCCCAGACAGGGACCAAATATGGCTACACCTTC,CASSSQTGTKYGYTF
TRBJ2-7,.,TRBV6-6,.,TGTGCCAGCAGGACAGGAAGCTCCTACGAGCAGTACTTC,CASRTGSSYEQYF
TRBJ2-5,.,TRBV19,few,TGTGCCAGTAGTCCCCAGGCGGGGGCGAGGGCAGAGACCCAGTACTTC,CASSPQAGARAETQYF
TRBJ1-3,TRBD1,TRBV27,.,TGTGCCAGCAGCCGCGACAGGGCCGGAAACACCATATATTTT,CASSRDRAGNTIYF
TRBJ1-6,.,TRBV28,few,TGTGCCAGCAAAACGCTTGGTAACTCCTATAATTCACCCCTCCACTTT,CASKTLGNSYNSPLHF
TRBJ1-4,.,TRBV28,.,TGTGCCAGCAGTGCAGCCGGGACGGCCTATGAAAAACTGTTTTTT,CASSAAGTAYEKLFF
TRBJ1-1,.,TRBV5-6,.,TGTGCCAGCAGCTTGTCCGGCAGGGGTTGGGCGAACACTGAAGCTTTCTTT,CASSLSGRGWANTEAFF
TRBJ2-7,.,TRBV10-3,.,TGTGCCATCAGTGAGTCCCCCGACATATCCTCCTACGAGCAGTACTTC,CAISESPDISSYEQYF
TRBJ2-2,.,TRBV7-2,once,TGTGCCAGCAGCTTAGATCTTACCCCCGGGGAGCTGTTTTTT,CASSLDLTPGELFF